Listed below are T cell receptor beta chains from one sample, sequenced in a study of breast tumors, draining lymph nodes, adjacent tissues. A single record per CDR3 protein comes from TCRdb applying MiXCR to the multiplex PCR reads. The sample lists 14,000 to 15,000 distinct CDR3 sequences; around 47% were seen once. The sequenced sample consisted of tumor-adjacent breast tissue. The receptors here all came from a female donor with breast cancer. Some clones in this sample may be carry-over from other donors' samples. Both conserved end residues are part of each CDR3. D genes are given only for firm matches. Clone size is given for some rows only: seen once, a few or many times, or a class if the clone is expanded.

j_gene,abundance,d_gene,len,v_gene,CDR3aa,CDR3nt
TRBJ2-7,many,-,12,TRBV6-4,CASSHTPYEQYF,TGTGCCAGCAGTCACACCCCCTACGAGCAGTACTTC
TRBJ1-2,-,-,14,TRBV28,CASSFTGLDYGYTF,TGTGCCAGCAGTTTTACAGGGCTCGACTATGGCTACACCTTC
TRBJ1-5,few,-,14,TRBV20-1,CSAISSGRNQPQHF,TGCAGTGCTATCAGTTCAGGGCGCAATCAGCCCCAGCATTTT
TRBJ1-2,many,TRBD1,13,TRBV18,CASSQGQSYGYTF,TGTGCCAGCTCACAGGGACAGTCTTATGGCTACACCTTC
TRBJ2-1,medium-sized,TRBD1,15,TRBV5-5,CASSWDRGGYNEQFF,TGTGCCAGCAGCTGGGACAGGGGAGGATACAATGAGCAGTTCTTC
TRBJ2-7,many,-,14,TRBV6-5,CASSYGQGGYEQYF,TGTGCCAGCAGTTACGGACAGGGAGGGTACGAGCAGTACTTC
TRBJ2-2,medium-sized,TRBD1,15,TRBV4-1,CASSQTGRNTGELFF,TGCGCCAGCAGCCAGACAGGGAGAAACACCGGGGAGCTGTTTTTT
TRBJ2-6,-,-,12,TRBV2,CATREGANVLTF,TGTGCCACCCGCGAAGGGGCCAACGTCCTGACTTTC
TRBJ2-7,-,-,13,TRBV20-1,CSARAEVGYEQYF,TGCAGTGCTAGAGCTGAGGTCGGCTACGAGCAGTACTTC
TRBJ2-7,-,-,12,TRBV29-1,CSVTGQPTKQHF,TGCAGCGTTACAGGGCAACCTACGAAGCAGCACTTC
TRBJ2-7,-,TRBD1,11,TRBV29-1,CSAGQNYEQYF,TGCAGCGCGGGACAGAACTACGAGCAGTACTTC
TRBJ2-2,many,-,17,TRBV7-3,CASSLKGKRDTTGELFF,TGTGCCAGCAGCTTAAAGGGCAAGAGGGATACAACCGGGGAGCTGTTTTTT
TRBJ1-1,many,-,13,TRBV7-2,CASSLARGTEAFF,TGTGCCAGCAGCTTAGCACGAGGGACTGAAGCTTTCTTT
TRBJ1-6,-,TRBD1,15,TRBV7-2,CASSSYRGGNSPLHF,TGTGCCAGCAGTTCTTACAGGGGAGGTAATTCACCCCTCCACTTT
TRBJ2-7,once,-,15,TRBV7-9,CASSLETGESREQYF,TGTGCCAGCAGCTTAGAGACAGGCGAGTCGAGGGAGCAGTACTTC
TRBJ2-7,many,-,13,TRBV10-2,CASSELTTYEQYF,TGCGCCAGCAGTGAGTTAACCACCTACGAGCAGTACTTC
TRBJ1-5,-,-,14,TRBV15,CATSRGRDSQPQHF,TGTGCCACCAGCAGAGGTCGGGACTCTCAGCCCCAGCATTTT
TRBJ2-3,many,TRBD2,16,TRBV19,CASSIDSSGGQDTQYF,TGTGCCAGTAGTATAGATTCCAGCGGGGGCCAGGATACGCAGTATTTT
TRBJ1-3,-,TRBD1,15,TRBV5-1,CASSPDRGSGNTIYF,TGCGCCAGCAGCCCGGACAGGGGCTCTGGAAACACCATATATTTT
TRBJ2-1,many,-,13,TRBV5-6,CASSSRRNNEQFF,TGTGCCAGCAGCTCACGACGAAATAATGAGCAGTTCTTC
TRBJ1-6,large,-,13,TRBV6-5,CASSYSSYSPLHF,TGTGCCAGCAGTTACAGTTCGTATTCACCCCTCCACTTT
TRBJ1-2,-,TRBD1,14,TRBV5-8,CASSVGQASYDYTF,TGTGCCAGCAGCGTCGGACAGGCTAGCTATGACTACACCTTC
TRBJ1-6,large,-,15,TRBV7-9,CASSLGADTNSPLHF,TGTGCCAGCAGCTTAGGTGCAGACACGAATTCACCCCTCCACTTT
TRBJ2-1,many,-,15,TRBV12-3/TRBV12-4,CASSRRGGRYNEQFF,TGTGCCAGCAGCCGACGTGGGGGCCGCTACAATGAGCAGTTCTTC
TRBJ1-2,-,TRBD1,15,TRBV13,CASSQGQGTTDGYTF,TGTGCCAGCAGCCAAGGACAGGGGACTACGGATGGCTACACCTTC
TRBJ2-7,-,-,11,TRBV24-1,CATSDMDEQYF,TGTGCCACCAGTGACATGGACGAGCAGTACTTC
TRBJ2-2,-,-,15,TRBV7-8,CAGKPGTSNTGELFF,TGTGCCGGCAAACCGGGGACATCGAACACCGGGGAGCTGTTTTTT
TRBJ2-7,medium-sized,TRBD2,14,TRBV7-2,CASRRGLAGDEQYF,TGTGCCAGCAGGCGAGGATTAGCGGGGGACGAGCAGTACTTC
TRBJ1-6,-,-,15,TRBV19,CASSPRDIYNSPLHF,TGTGCCAGTAGTCCCCGGGACATCTATAATTCTCCCCTCCACTTT
TRBJ2-7,once,TRBD2,16,TRBV7-2,CASSLVRASGAYEQYF,TGTGCCAGCAGCTTAGTAAGGGCTAGCGGGGCCTACGAGCAGTACTTC
TRBJ2-3,many,TRBD2,16,TRBV6-6,CASRRPSGGGTDTQYF,TGTGCCAGCAGACGCCCTTCTGGGGGGGGCACAGATACGCAGTATTTT
TRBJ1-2,-,-,13,TRBV5-1,CASSGGPDYGYTF,TGCGCCAGCAGCGGGGGGCCCGACTATGGCTACACCTTC
TRBJ2-3,-,TRBD2,15,TRBV20-1,CSAAVSGSETDTQYF,TGCAGTGCTGCTGTTAGCGGGAGTGAGACAGATACGCAGTATTTT
TRBJ2-7,-,-,13,TRBV7-3,CASSFGEGYEQYF,TGTGCCAGCAGCTTCGGCGAGGGTTACGAGCAGTACTTC
TRBJ2-7,-,TRBD1,14,TRBV5-8,CASSLRQGAREQYF,TGTGCCAGCAGCTTAAGACAGGGGGCGCGGGAGCAGTACTTC
TRBJ2-1,few,TRBD2,13,TRBV20-1,CSASASGRNEQFF,TGCAGTGCTAGTGCTAGCGGGAGGAATGAGCAGTTCTTC
TRBJ1-5,-,-,11,TRBV20-1,CSARAGIPQHF,TGCAGTGCTAGAGCCGGGATACCCCAGCATTTT
TRBJ2-3,once,TRBD2,15,TRBV9,CASSVGGLAGDTQYF,TGTGCCAGCAGCGTAGGAGGTCTAGCGGGAGATACGCAGTATTTT
TRBJ2-2,-,-,13,TRBV6-1,CASSRQRAGELFF,TGTGCCAGCAGCCGACAGAGGGCCGGGGAGCTGTTTTTT
TRBJ2-1,-,-,15,TRBV5-1,CASSLAQALYNEQFF,TGCGCCAGCAGCTTGGCGCAGGCGCTTTACAATGAGCAGTTCTTC
TRBJ1-3,-,-,14,TRBV11-2,CASSLALGWQGAYF,TGTGCCAGCAGCTTAGCTCTTGGTTGGCAGGGCGCATATTTT
TRBJ2-5,-,-,14,TRBV2,CASSEEGAAETQYF,TGTGCCAGCAGTGAAGAAGGGGCCGCAGAGACCCAGTACTTC
TRBJ2-3,-,TRBD2,19,TRBV5-1,CASSLGLAGAGYVGDTQYF,TGCGCCAGCAGCTTGGGACTAGCGGGAGCGGGGTATGTAGGAGATACGCAGTATTTT
TRBJ2-7,medium-sized,TRBD1,15,TRBV5-1,CASRLGQGDSYEQYF,TGCGCCAGCAGGTTGGGACAGGGGGACTCCTACGAGCAGTACTTC
TRBJ2-6,once,-,17,TRBV5-1,CASSLDGILPGANVLTF,TGCGCCAGCAGCTTGGACGGGATCCTCCCTGGGGCCAACGTCCTGACTTTC
TRBJ1-6,-,-,14,TRBV7-9,CASSSGPMNSPLHF,TGTGCCAGCAGCTCAGGCCCGATGAATTCCCCCCTCCACTTT
TRBJ2-1,many,-,16,TRBV7-9,CASVGAGALSYNEQFF,TGTGCCAGCGTGGGGGCGGGAGCCCTCTCCTACAATGAGCAGTTCTTC
TRBJ1-5,many,TRBD1,15,TRBV19,CASSIPGQGAQPQHF,TGTGCCAGTAGTATACCGGGACAGGGGGCTCAGCCCCAGCATTTT
TRBJ1-5,many,-,13,TRBV2,CASSVKSNQPQHF,TGTGCCAGCAGTGTTAAGAGCAATCAGCCCCAGCATTTT
TRBJ2-7,-,TRBD1,14,TRBV13,CASSLGTGKYEQYF,TGTGCCAGCAGCTTAGGGACAGGGAAATACGAGCAGTACTTC
TRBJ1-1,-,TRBD1,14,TRBV10-3,CAIRGQGRNTEAFF,TGTGCCATCAGGGGACAGGGGCGGAACACTGAAGCTTTCTTT
TRBJ2-1,large,-,14,TRBV7-3,CASSFLQGKNEQFF,TGTGCCAGCAGCTTTCTCCAGGGAAAAAATGAGCAGTTCTTC
TRBJ2-1,many,TRBD2,16,TRBV5-1,CASSRTTSGGGSEQFF,TGCGCCAGCAGCCGAACAACTAGCGGGGGCGGGAGTGAGCAGTTCTTC
TRBJ2-5,-,TRBD2,15,TRBV7-2,CASSLGLAGRETQPF,TGTGCCAGCAGCCTGGGACTAGCGGGAAGAGAGACCCAGCCCTTC